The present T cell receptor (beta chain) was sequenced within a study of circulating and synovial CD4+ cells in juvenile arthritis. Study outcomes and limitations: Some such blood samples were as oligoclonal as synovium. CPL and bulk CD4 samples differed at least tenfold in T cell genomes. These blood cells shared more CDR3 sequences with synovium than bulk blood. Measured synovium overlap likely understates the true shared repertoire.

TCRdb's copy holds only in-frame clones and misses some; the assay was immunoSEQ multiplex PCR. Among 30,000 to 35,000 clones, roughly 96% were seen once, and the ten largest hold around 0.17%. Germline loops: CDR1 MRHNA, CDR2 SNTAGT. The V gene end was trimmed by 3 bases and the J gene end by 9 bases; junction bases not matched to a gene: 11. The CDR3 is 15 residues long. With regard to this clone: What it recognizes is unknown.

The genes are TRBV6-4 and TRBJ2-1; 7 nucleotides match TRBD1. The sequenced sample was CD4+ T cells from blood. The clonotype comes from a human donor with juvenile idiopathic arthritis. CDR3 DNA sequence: TGTGCCAGCAGTGATTCCGGGACAGCTTCCTCTGAGCAGTTCTTC. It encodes CASSDSGTASSEQFF.